The 10 T cell receptor beta chains below were found in one sample sequenced in a study of shared clonotypes between healthy human individuals. Only in-frame clones appear in the TCRdb table, and some are missing; sequencing was by immunoSEQ multiplex PCR. Of roughly 2.2 million clones listed, approximately 95% are singletons. Sequencing was done on a sample of naive CD4+ T cells from PBMCs. Documented subset: CD45RA+ positively selected. Every receptor here comes from a man between 18 and 29 years old in good health. Some clones in this sample may be carry-over from other donors' samples.

The chain carries TRBV4-2 and TRBJ2-3, with TRBD2 as a possible D gene (5 bases). The CDR3 runs to 13 residues. Germline values: CDR1 LGHNA, CDR2 YNFKEQ. V was pared by 4 bases and J by 8 bases, with 13 bases between. This CDR3 reads CASSPRGGGTQYF. The CDR3 DNA reads TGTGCCAGCAGCCCACGGGGTGGAGGTACGCAGTATTTT.

The chain combines TRBV11-2 with TRBJ2-3, with D perhaps TRBD2 (5 bases). The V end lost 5 bases, the J end lost 6 bases, and 6 bases lay between the germline ends. This CDR3 is built from 11 residues. Germline values: CDR1 SGHAT, CDR2 FQNNGV. The CDR3 is CASSGSDTQYF. The CDR3 DNA is TGTGCCAGCAGCGGGAGTGATACGCAGTATTTT. Full variable domain (outside the CDR3, taken from reference TRBV11-2 and TRBJ2-3): EAGVAQSPRYKIIEKRQSVAFWCNPISGHATLYWYQQILGQGPKLLIQFQNNGVVDDSQLPKDRFSAERLKGVDSTLKIQPAKLEDSAVYLCASSGSDTQYFGPGTRLTVL.

The J gene is TRBJ1-4, the V gene TRBV7-9, with TRBD1 identical over 9 bases. This CDR3 is 15 amino acids long. Trimming removed 0 bases from V and 10 bases from J; junction bases left unmatched: 6. Germline V gives CDR1 SEHNR, CDR2 FQNEAQ (reference sequence). CDR3 sequence reads: CASSLAGGQGVKLFF. The CDR3 nucleotides read TGTGCCAGCAGCTTAGCTGGGGGACAGGGAGTAAAACTGTTTTTT.

This rearrangement joins TRBV5-1 to TRBJ2-5; 10 bases match TRBD2. The CDR3 spans 16 residues. Germline V gene lookup returns CDR1 SGHRS and CDR2 YFSETQ. The ends lost 0 bases at V and 4 bases at J; junction bases unmatched: 6. CDR3 sequence (DNA): TGCGCCAGCAGCTTGGGTGGGACTAGCGTTCGAGAGACCCAGTACTTC. Amino acids: CASSLGGTSVRETQYF.

This clone showed up just a few times. The V call is TRBV14, the J call TRBJ2-2; D unresolved. CDR1 and CDR2 from the germline V gene are SGHDN and FVKESK. The ends were cut back, 4 bases at V and 2 bases at J, with 8 bases in the middle. The CDR3 is 14 amino acids. The CDR3 loop reads CASSLVANTGELFF. The CDR3 nucleotides are TGTGCCAGCAGCCTTGTAGCAAACACCGGGGAGCTGTTTTTT.

The chain uses TRBV5-1 and TRBJ1-2; D is possibly TRBD1 (5 bases). This CDR3 spans 16 amino acids. The germline gives CDR1 SGHRS, CDR2 YFSETQ. Trimming stripped 0 bases from V and 0 bases from J, with 12 bases between. Here the CDR3 reads CASSLVWDPANYGYTF. DNA for the CDR3: TGCGCCAGCAGCTTGGTTTGGGACCCAGCTAACTATGGCTACACCTTC. Using reference TRBV5-1 and TRBJ1-2 for the parts outside the CDR3, the full variable domain is KAGVTQTPRYLIKTRGQQVTLSCSPISGHRSVSWYQQTPGQGLQFLFEYFSETQRNKGNFPGRFSGRQFSNSRSEMNVSTLELGDSALYLCASSLVWDPANYGYTFGSGTRLTVV.

The chain joins TRBV9 to TRBJ2-1; 8 nucleotides match TRBD2. The CDR3 has 16 amino acids. Trimming cost V 6 bases and J 6 bases; bases outside gene matches: 14. Germline assignment: CDR1 SGDLS and CDR2 YYNGEE. This CDR3 is CASTPRAGLASNEQFF. CDR3 DNA sequence: TGTGCCAGCACTCCAAGGGCAGGACTAGCATCCAATGAGCAGTTCTTC.

The chain couples TRBV19 to TRBJ2-3; 7 positions agree with TRBD2. The ends lost 3 bases at V and 6 bases at J; junction bases unmatched: 15. Germline CDR1 and CDR2: LNHDA and SQIVND (reference sequence). The CDR3 is 17 amino acids. The CDR3 DNA reads as TGTGCCAGTAGTATGGGCCTTGAGAAGCGGGAAATGGATACGCAGTATTTT. Translating gives CASSMGLEKREMDTQYF.

A note on this clone: Different DNA sequences within this sample yield the same CDR3. The chain employs TRBV5-4 and TRBJ1-4; the D is unclear. CDR1 is SGHNT and CDR2 is YYREEE in the germline V gene (reference sequence). CDR3 length equals 14 residues. V lost 1 base and J lost 3, with 7 bases in between. CDR3 DNA: TGTGCCAGCAGCTTGCGAGGGTCTAATGAAAAACTGTTTTTT. Its protein is CASSLRGSNEKLFF.

The V call is TRBV5-4, the J call TRBJ2-7, with 9 bases lining up with TRBD2. CDR1 and CDR2 (germline): SGHNT, YYREEE (reference sequence). The CDR3 runs 16 residues. After removal of 4 bases from V and 5 bases from J, the junction contained 13 bases not matched to a gene. CDR3 nucleotides: TGTGCCAGCAGCCAAGACGGCGGGAGGGTGGGAAACGAGCAGTACTTC. Its translation: CASSQDGGRVGNEQYF.